This TCR beta chain originates from a study of cytomegalovirus exposure and HLA in healthy donors. PCR used 60 Vbeta primers and 13 Jbeta primers. The repertoire was sequenced with immunoSEQ multiplex PCR; TCRdb's copy has only in-frame clones and lacks some. The table includes some 200,000 clones, around 75% detected once. This receptor was identified in a female donor in good health and CMV-seronegative. Sequencing was carried out using PBMCs.

The CDR3 is CASSFSGGLSSYNSPLHF. CDR3 DNA: TGTGCCAGCAGCTTTTCCGGGGGTTTGAGCTCCTATAATTCACCCCTCCACTTT. The chain carries TRBV5-6 and TRBJ1-6; D is perhaps TRBD1 (5 bases). Germline V gene sequence: CDR1 SGHDT, CDR2 YYEEEE. Trimming took off 2 bases at V and 0 bases at J, with 15 bases between the two ends. The CDR3 is 18 residues long.